The 18 T cell receptor beta chains reported below all come from one sample, sequenced in a study of Ad26.COV2.S vaccination and SARS-CoV-2 variants. The treatment here: roughly 18 received Ad26.COV2.S at low or high dose, single or two shots; several received placebo; per-sample allocation not given. The study sampled participants on day 63 after the first vaccine or placebo injection. Repertoires were generated with immunoSEQ multiplex PCR, while TCRdb's copy carries only in-frame clones and drops some. The repertoire has fewer than 900,000 clones, more than 80% of them found once; the top ten carry over 1.3%. Sequenced here: peripheral blood, sampled in a trial of Ad26.COV2.S vaccine versus placebo. These receptors came from a person between 18 and 65 years old who received the Ad26.COV2.S COVID-19 vaccine or a placebo.

Only one count was recorded for this clone. Within the sample, other DNA sequences also encode this same CDR3. This chain connects TRBV10-3 to TRBJ2-7; no definite D call. The V gene lost 4 bases and the J gene lost 3 bases, with 4 bases spanning the gap. The CDR3 covers 11 residues. Germline values: CDR1 ENHRY, CDR2 SYGVKD. CDR3 protein: CAISGSYEQYF. The CDR3 DNA is TGTGCCATCAGTGGCAGCTACGAGCAGTACTTC.

This chain links TRBV7-8 with TRBJ1-1; 8 positions agree with TRBD1. The CDR3 runs to 17 residues. Germline V CDR1 and CDR2: SGHVS, FQNEAQ. J gave up 1 base and V 2 bases, and 9 bases lay outside the gene matches. The CDR3 reads CASSLTNRDRPNTEAFF. CDR3 DNA sequence: TGTGCCAGCAGCTTAACCAACCGGGACAGGCCGAACACTGAAGCTTTCTTT.

The J gene is TRBJ1-1, the V gene TRBV27; tentative D call: TRBD1 (6 bases). This CDR3 comprises 13 residues. Trimming pared 4 bases from V and 4 bases from J, leaving 10 bases between. Germline values: CDR1 MNHEY, CDR2 SMNVEV (reference sequence). The CDR3 DNA sequence: TGTGCCAGCAGTTACAGGGCCGGCACTGAAGCTTTCTTT. Translating gives CASSYRAGTEAFF.

The chain combines TRBV7-3 with TRBJ1-6, with D perhaps TRBD1 (5 bases). The CDR3 extends over 13 amino acids. Germline loops: CDR1 SGHTA, CDR2 FQGTGA. Trimming pared 2 bases from V and 10 bases from J, leaving 9 bases between. The CDR3 nucleotides are TGTGCCAGCAGCTTATCTGACAGCTCACCCCTCCACTTT. It is translated as CASSLSDSSPLHF.

The V call is TRBV3-1 (or the pseudogene TRBV3-2), the J call TRBJ1-4, with D possibly being TRBD1 (5 bases). The CDR3 length is 15 residues. Germline V gene lookup returns CDR1 LGHDT and CDR2 YNNKEL (reference sequence). V shed 1 base and J shed 7 bases, with 13 bases lying between them. This CDR3 is CASSQAGPRGEKLFF. Written as DNA, the CDR3 is TGTGCCAGCAGCCAAGCGGGGCCTCGTGGTGAAAAACTGTTTTTT.

The chain is built from TRBV5-4 and TRBJ2-1; 7 bases are a match to TRBD2. The ends lost 7 bases at V and 2 bases at J; junction bases unmatched: 6. This CDR3 contains 14 residues. Germline lookup yields CDR1 SGHNT and CDR2 YYREEE (reference sequence). The CDR3 bases are TGTGCCAGCGCACTGACTAGCACCTACAATGAGCAGTTCTTC. Amino acid sequence: CASALTSTYNEQFF.

The rearrangement joins TRBV6-5 to TRBJ2-6, with D perhaps TRBD1 (6 bases). Germline V CDR1 and CDR2: MNHEY, SVGAGI. The V end lost 10 bases, the J end lost 2 bases, and 15 bases lay between the germline ends. The CDR3 contains 15 residues. The CDR3 here is CATTGFKAGANVLTF. CDR3 sequence (DNA): TGTGCCACCACAGGGTTTAAGGCTGGGGCCAACGTCCTGACTTTC.

The V gene is TRBV24-1, the J gene TRBJ2-1; TRBD2 matches 13 bases. V trimming: 7 bases; J trimming: 7 bases; junction bases outside the gene matches: 3. Per the germline V gene, CDR1 is KGHDR and CDR2 is SFDVKD. The CDR3 covers 14 residues. This chain's CDR3 is CATRTSGRINEQFF. The CDR3 region has the DNA TGTGCCACCAGGACTAGCGGGAGGATAAATGAGCAGTTCTTC.

The CDR3 sequence: CASSLVRADGYTF. In DNA form, the CDR3 reads TGTGCCAGCAGCTTAGTCAGGGCGGACGGCTACACCTTC. This chain links TRBV7-8 with TRBJ1-2; TRBD1 is a possible D gene (5 bases). V gave up 1 base and J gave up 8 bases, with 11 bases separating them. Germline V gene sequence: CDR1 SGHVS, CDR2 FQNEAQ. CDR3 length equals 13 residues.

The chain joins TRBV7-2 to TRBJ2-1; 7 positions agree with TRBD2. This CDR3 comprises 15 residues. With V trimmed by 3 bases and J by 7 bases, 9 bases remained unmatched. Germline V gene sequence: CDR1 SGHTA, CDR2 FQGNSA. The CDR3 DNA reads TGTGCCAGCAGCTTTATCCCTCCGGGGGGTAATGAGCAGTTCTTC. Its protein product is CASSFIPPGGNEQFF.

The J gene is TRBJ2-2, the V gene TRBV7-9; D not resolved. The V end was cut by 1 base, the J end by 6 bases, with 6 bases between. Germline V lookup: CDR1 SEHNR, CDR2 FQNEAQ (reference sequence). The CDR3 contains 13 residues. CDR3: CASSLGTAGELFF. In DNA form, the CDR3 reads TGTGCCAGCAGCTTAGGAACGGCCGGGGAGCTGTTTTTT.

V usage is TRBV4-3 and J usage is TRBJ1-2; D might be TRBD1 (5 bases). CDR1 is LGHNA and CDR2 is YSLEER in the germline V gene. The CDR3 has 12 residues. Trimming took off 10 bases at V and 8 bases at J, with 17 bases between the two ends. The CDR3 DNA follows: TGCGCCACCCGGGGTCGAGGGGAAGGCTACACCTTC. It translates to CATRGRGEGYTF.

The chain carries TRBV10-3 and TRBJ1-6; D might be TRBD1 (5 bases). Trimming shortened V by 2 bases and J by 0 bases, and 5 bases separated the two germline ends. The CDR3 has 15 amino acids. Germline-derived CDR1 and CDR2 are ENHRY and SYGVKD. The CDR3: CAISEGGSYNSPLHF. The CDR3 DNA follows: TGTGCCATCAGTGAGGGGGGCTCCTATAATTCACCCCTCCACTTT.

This chain links TRBV5-5 with TRBJ1-5, with D perhaps matching TRBD1 (6 bases). Germline CDR1 reads SGHKS; CDR2 reads YYEKEE (reference sequence). CDR3 length: 15 residues. The V and J ends lost 0 bases and 4 bases respectively, with 11 bases between them. CDR3 in amino acids: CASSLEGHRNQPQHF. CDR3 in DNA: TGTGCCAGCAGCTTGGAGGGACACCGAAATCAGCCCCAGCATTTT.

V is TRBV30 and J is TRBJ2-7; D gene uncertain. The CDR3 is 12 amino acids. In germline, CDR1 is GTSNPN, CDR2 SVGIG (reference sequence). The V gene lost 2 bases and the J gene lost 2 bases, with 7 bases spanning the gap. CDR3 protein: CAWSRVAYEQYF. The CDR3 DNA sequence: TGTGCCTGGAGTCGGGTAGCCTACGAGCAGTACTTC.

This chain links TRBV19 with TRBJ2-1; perhaps TRBD2 as D (5 bases). The CDR3 extends over 13 amino acids. With 7 bases removed from V and 5 bases from J, the gap between germline ends came to 12 bases. Germline V gene lookup returns CDR1 LNHDA and CDR2 SQIVND (reference sequence). The CDR3 DNA sequence: TGTGCCAGTACGGGTCCAGCGGACAATGAGCAGTTCTTC. Protein sequence: CASTGPADNEQFF.

J is TRBJ2-5 and V is TRBV7-9; a weak D match, TRBD2 (6 bases). This CDR3 contains 13 residues. With 5 bases removed from V and 4 bases from J, the gap between germline ends came to 11 bases. The germline gives CDR1 SEHNR, CDR2 FQNEAQ (reference sequence). The chain's CDR3 is CASSRGVGETQYF. CDR3 bases: TGTGCCAGCAGCCGCGGGGTGGGAGAGACCCAGTACTTC.

This chain connects TRBV27 to TRBJ1-1, with a possible D match to TRBD1 (5 bases). The CDR3 sequence is 16 residues long. Germline V gene sequence: CDR1 MNHEY, CDR2 SMNVEV (reference sequence). Trimming stripped 2 bases from V and 1 base from J, with 14 bases between. This chain's CDR3 is CASSLRPGLPNTEAFF. The CDR3 region has the DNA TGTGCCAGCAGTTTACGTCCGGGACTACCGAACACTGAAGCTTTCTTT.